A selection of T cell receptor beta chains follows, all from one sample in a study of OX40 agonist ivuxolimab in advanced cancers. Assay used: immunoSEQ multiplex PCR; TCRdb lists only in-frame clones, some missing. This sample has 90,000 to 150,000 clones; 80% to 90% occur once, and the top ten carry approximately 0.51%. The sample here was CD4+ or CD8+ T cells sorted from blood, taken in a trial of the OX40 agonist ivuxolimab. The receptor set was obtained from an adult with an advanced solid tumor such as melanoma, head and neck, liver or kidney cancer. The CDR3 runs from the conserved cysteine through the conserved F or W. Fields, in order: V gene, J gene, D gene, clone size, CDR3 protein, CDR3 DNA. A D gene is named only where the DNA matches it firmly. Rows may omit the clone size; those that give it use once, few, many or a size class.

TRBV7-3	TRBJ2-7	.	.	CASSLSPDEQYF	TGTGCCAGCAGCTTATCCCCCGACGAGCAGTACTTC
TRBV4-2	TRBJ1-2	.	.	CASSQPTGGGRGYTF	TGTGCCAGCAGCCAGCCGACAGGCGGGGGAAGGGGCTACACCTTC
TRBV19	TRBJ1-5	.	few	CASKYRPRRYSNQPQHF	TGTGCCAGCAAGTATCGGCCCCGACGTTATAGCAATCAGCCCCAGCATTTT
TRBV27	TRBJ2-4	TRBD2	.	CASSGGEAKNIQYF	TGTGCCAGCAGCGGGGGGGAAGCCAAAAACATTCAGTACTTC
TRBV18	TRBJ2-7	TRBD2	.	CASSNRGLALDEQYF	TGTGCCAGTTCGAATCGCGGACTAGCGCTGGACGAGCAGTACTTC
TRBV19	TRBJ1-5	TRBD1	.	CASSINRGTSNQPQHF	TGTGCCAGTAGTATTAACAGGGGAACCAGCAATCAGCCCCAGCATTTT
TRBV30	TRBJ1-1	.	.	CAWSHRDPEAFF	TGTGCCTGGAGTCACCGGGACCCTGAAGCTTTCTTT
TRBV4-2	TRBJ1-2	.	.	CASSRVTEKVYGYTF	TGTGCCAGCAGCCGCGTGACAGAAAAAGTCTATGGCTACACCTTC
TRBV11-2	TRBJ2-1	TRBD2	.	CASSSAELAGRLEQFF	TGTGCCAGCAGCTCCGCGGAACTAGCGGGGAGGCTTGAGCAGTTCTTC
TRBV19	TRBJ2-1	.	.	CASSIGFSYNEQFF	TGTGCCAGTAGTATAGGATTCTCCTACAATGAGCAGTTCTTC
TRBV4-1	TRBJ2-5	TRBD2	few	CASSQDRLAGLETQYF	TGCGCCAGCAGCCAAGATCGACTAGCGGGGTTAGAGACCCAGTACTTC
TRBV7-9	TRBJ1-4	.	.	CASSLEGEIGEKLFF	TGTGCCAGCAGCTTAGAAGGGGAAATCGGTGAAAAACTGTTTTTT
TRBV29-1	TRBJ2-3	TRBD1	.	CSADRGLTDTQYF	TGCAGCGCTGACAGGGGGCTTACAGATACGCAGTATTTT
TRBV4-1	TRBJ2-7	TRBD2	.	CASSQGGGPLIPYEQYF	TGCGCCAGCAGCCAAGGCGGGGGACCCCTAATCCCCTACGAGCAGTACTTC
TRBV7-9	TRBJ2-1	.	.	CASSPLVSQYNEQFF	TGTGCCAGCAGCCCCCTGGTGTCACAATACAATGAGCAGTTCTTC
TRBV6-1	TRBJ2-3	TRBD1	.	CASSAGQIVSTDTQYF	TGTGCCAGCAGTGCGGGACAGATTGTTAGCACAGATACGCAGTATTTT
TRBV5-4	TRBJ1-1	.	.	CASSFLQGSEAFF	TGTGCCAGCAGCTTTTTGCAGGGTTCTGAAGCTTTCTTT
TRBV6-5	TRBJ1-4	.	.	CASSNAGSEKLFF	TGTGCCAGCAGCAATGCAGGGAGTGAAAAACTGTTTTTT
TRBV4-1	TRBJ2-1	TRBD2	.	CASSHRLAGGSSYNEQFF	TGCGCCAGCAGCCACCGACTAGCGGGGGGGTCTTCCTACAATGAGCAGTTCTTC
TRBV4-3	TRBJ1-2	TRBD1	.	CASSQITGDYGYTF	TGCGCCAGCAGCCAGATAACAGGGGACTATGGCTACACCTTC
TRBV7-2	TRBJ2-7	.	once	CASSLATEPSYEQYF	TGTGCCAGCAGCTTAGCAACCGAACCCTCCTACGAGCAGTACTTC
TRBV28	TRBJ2-7	.	.	CASSLPQGFDEQYF	TGTGCCAGCAGTTTACCCCAGGGTTTCGACGAGCAGTACTTC
TRBV30	TRBJ1-2	.	.	CAWSPTGGTGYTF	TGTGCCTGGAGCCCGACTGGGGGGACTGGCTACACCTTC
TRBV30	TRBJ2-5	.	.	CAWSGGESRTQYF	TGTGCCTGGAGTGGTGGCGAAAGTCGGACCCAGTACTTC
TRBV14	TRBJ1-2	.	.	CASSPTLNYGYTF	TGTGCCAGCAGCCCTACACTGAACTATGGCTACACCTTC
TRBV12-2	TRBJ1-1	.	.	CASRPYRQGTLMNTEAFF	TGTGCAAGTCGCCCGTACAGACAGGGGACCCTCATGAACACTGAAGCTTTCTTT
TRBV2	TRBJ2-1	.	.	CASSEALPRGEQFF	TGTGCCAGCAGTGAAGCGCTTCCCCGAGGTGAGCAGTTCTTC
TRBV30	TRBJ2-3	.	once	CAWSTSGRTDTQYF	TGTGCCTGGAGTACATCGGGACGCACAGATACGCAGTATTTT
TRBV11-2	TRBJ2-5	TRBD2	.	CASSLDSLAGGPNGETQYF	TGTGCCAGCAGCTTAGATTCCCTAGCGGGGGGGCCCAATGGGGAGACCCAGTACTTC
TRBV27	TRBJ2-2	.	once	CASSSSRGTGELFF	TGTGCCAGCAGTTCCTCCCGAGGCACCGGGGAGCTGTTTTTT
TRBV2	TRBJ2-7	.	.	CASSSTGTPKRNYEQYF	TGTGCCAGCAGCTCTACCGGGACACCAAAGAGGAATTACGAGCAGTACTTC
TRBV9	TRBJ1-4	.	.	CASSHIGQGGEKLFF	TGTGCCAGCAGCCATATTGGGCAGGGCGGCGAAAAACTGTTTTTT
TRBV6-1	TRBJ2-7	TRBD2	few	CASSEAAGGSYEQYF	TGTGCCAGCAGTGAAGCGGCGGGAGGATCCTACGAGCAGTACTTC
TRBV20-1	TRBJ1-1	.	.	CSALLNTEAFF	TGCAGTGCTCTCTTGAACACTGAAGCTTTCTTT
TRBV19	TRBJ1-5	.	.	CASSPLSGRASNQPQHF	TGTGCCAGTAGTCCCTTGTCCGGTAGGGCTAGCAATCAGCCCCAGCATTTT
TRBV7-2	TRBJ1-2	TRBD1	.	CASSSQSGTGYGYTF	TGTGCCAGCAGCTCCCAGTCCGGGACAGGTTATGGCTACACCTTC
TRBV9	TRBJ2-7	.	.	CASSAHILSYEQYF	TGTGCCAGCAGCGCCCACATACTATCCTACGAGCAGTACTTC
TRBV18	TRBJ1-2	.	.	CASSPAQTYGYTF	TGTGCCAGCTCTCCCGCGCAGACCTATGGCTACACCTTC
TRBV2	TRBJ1-2	.	.	CASSETETNYGYTF	TGTGCCAGCAGTGAGACAGAAACTAACTATGGCTACACCTTC
TRBV4-3	TRBJ2-2	TRBD2	.	CASSQESGGATGELFF	TGCGCCAGCAGCCAAGAGAGCGGGGGGGCCACCGGGGAGCTGTTTTTT
TRBV18	TRBJ2-2	.	.	CASSPGKEAGELFF	TGTGCCAGCTCACCAGGGAAAGAAGCCGGGGAGCTGTTTTTT
TRBV4-3	TRBJ2-3	TRBD1	.	CASSFGQGGTDTQYF	TGCGCCAGCAGCTTCGGACAGGGGGGAACAGATACGCAGTATTTT
TRBV28	TRBJ1-5	TRBD1	.	CASTIDRAINQPQHF	TGTGCCAGCACCATCGACAGGGCGATCAATCAGCCCCAGCATTTT
TRBV7-9	TRBJ1-2	.	.	CASSGRTGTNYGYTF	TGTGCCAGCAGCGGACGTACAGGGACCAACTATGGCTACACCTTC
TRBV15	TRBJ1-5	.	once	CATSSGGAGRSNQPQHF	TGTGCCACCAGCAGTGGGGGGGCGGGTAGGAGCAATCAGCCCCAGCATTTT
TRBV29-1	TRBJ1-2	TRBD1	.	CSVGGTGQGPYGWAF	TGCAGCGTTGGGGGGACGGGACAGGGCCCCTATGGCTGGGCCTTC
TRBV18	TRBJ2-4	.	.	CASSPPALAKNIQYF	TGTGCCAGCTCACCACCCGCGCTAGCCAAAAACATTCAGTACTTC
TRBV4-1	TRBJ1-4	.	.	CASSSREGVTNEKLFF	TGCGCCAGCAGCTCCCGCGAAGGGGTAACTAATGAAAAACTGTTTTTT